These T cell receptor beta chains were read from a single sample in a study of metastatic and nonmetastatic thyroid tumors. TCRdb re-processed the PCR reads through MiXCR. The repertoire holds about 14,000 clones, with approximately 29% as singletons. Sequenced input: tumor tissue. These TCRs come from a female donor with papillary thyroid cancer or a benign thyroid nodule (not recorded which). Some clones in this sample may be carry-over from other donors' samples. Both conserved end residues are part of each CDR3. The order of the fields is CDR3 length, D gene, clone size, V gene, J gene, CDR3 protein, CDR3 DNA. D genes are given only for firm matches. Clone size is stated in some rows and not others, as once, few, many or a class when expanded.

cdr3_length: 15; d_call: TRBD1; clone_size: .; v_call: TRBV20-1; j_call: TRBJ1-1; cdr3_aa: CSAKNRGLSNTEAFF; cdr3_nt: TGCAGTGCTAAGAACAGGGGGCTGTCGAACACTGAAGCTTTCTTT
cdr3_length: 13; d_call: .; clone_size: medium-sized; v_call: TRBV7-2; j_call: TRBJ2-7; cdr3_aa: CASRRDTNYEQYF; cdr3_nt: TGTGCCAGCAGAAGGGACACCAATTACGAGCAGTACTTC
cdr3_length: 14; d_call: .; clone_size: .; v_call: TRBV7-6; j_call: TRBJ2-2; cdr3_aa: CASTTVMDTGELFF; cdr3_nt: TGTGCCAGCACCACGGTGATGGACACCGGGGAGCTGTTTTTT
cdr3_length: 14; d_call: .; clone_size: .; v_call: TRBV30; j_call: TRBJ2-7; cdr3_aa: CAWSVLEGAYEQYF; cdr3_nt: TGTGCCTGGAGTGTATTAGAGGGGGCCTACGAGCAGTACTTC
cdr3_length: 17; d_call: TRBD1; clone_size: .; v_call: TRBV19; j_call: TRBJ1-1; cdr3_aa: CASRTRDRGQVDTEAFF; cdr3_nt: TGTGCCAGTAGGACCCGGGACAGGGGGCAGGTGGACACTGAAGCTTTCTTT
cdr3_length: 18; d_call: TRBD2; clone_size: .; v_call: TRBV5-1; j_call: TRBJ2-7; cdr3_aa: CASSLDISGRAWSYEQYF; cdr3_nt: TGCGCCAGCAGCTTGGATATTAGCGGGAGGGCTTGGTCCTACGAGCAGTACTTC
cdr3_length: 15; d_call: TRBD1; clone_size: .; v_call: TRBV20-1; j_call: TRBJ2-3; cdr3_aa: CSARQPGQVMNTQYF; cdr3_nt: TGCAGTGCTAGACAACCGGGACAGGTCATGAATACGCAGTATTTT
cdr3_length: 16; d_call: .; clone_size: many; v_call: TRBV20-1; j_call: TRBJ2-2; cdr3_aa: CSARQRLDGRTGELFF; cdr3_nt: TGCAGTGCTAGACAGCGACTAGATGGGCGGACCGGGGAGCTGTTTTTT
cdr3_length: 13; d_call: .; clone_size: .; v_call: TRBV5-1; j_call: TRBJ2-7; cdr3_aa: CASSLLGVSEQYF; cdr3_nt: TGCGCCAGCAGCTTGTTGGGGGTCTCCGAGCAGTACTTC
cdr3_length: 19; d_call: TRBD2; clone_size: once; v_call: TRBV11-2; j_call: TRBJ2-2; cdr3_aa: CASSSNLLAGGHNTGELFF; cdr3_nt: TGTGCCAGCAGCTCCAATTTACTAGCGGGAGGACACAACACCGGGGAGCTGTTTTTT
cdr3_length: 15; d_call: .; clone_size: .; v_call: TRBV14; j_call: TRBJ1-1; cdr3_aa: CASSQPGLWNTEAFF; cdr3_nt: TGTGCCAGCAGCCAACCGGGACTTTGGAACACTGAAGCTTTCTTT
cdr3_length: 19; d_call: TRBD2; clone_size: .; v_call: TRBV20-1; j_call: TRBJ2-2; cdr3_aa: CSARAPVGTSGTNTGELFF; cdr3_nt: TGCAGTGCTAGAGCCCCGGTAGGGACTAGCGGGACGAACACCGGGGAGCTGTTTTTT
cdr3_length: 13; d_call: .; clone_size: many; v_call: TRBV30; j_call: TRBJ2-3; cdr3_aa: CAAPLRGTDTQYF; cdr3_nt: TGTGCCGCCCCGCTGAGGGGCACAGATACGCAGTATTTT
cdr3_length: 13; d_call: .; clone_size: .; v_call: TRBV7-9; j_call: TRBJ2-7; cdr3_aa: CASSTTVSYEQYF; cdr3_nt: TGTGCCAGCAGCACGACAGTCTCCTACGAGCAGTACTTC
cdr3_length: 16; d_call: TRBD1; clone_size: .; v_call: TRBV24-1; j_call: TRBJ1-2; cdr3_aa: CATSDSATGEWNGYTF; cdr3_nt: TGTGCCACCAGTGATTCGGCGACAGGGGAATGGAATGGCTACACCTTC
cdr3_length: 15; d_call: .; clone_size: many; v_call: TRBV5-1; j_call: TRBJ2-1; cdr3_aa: CASSLAEESYNEQFF; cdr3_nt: TGCGCCAGCAGCTTGGCCGAAGAGTCCTACAATGAGCAGTTCTTC
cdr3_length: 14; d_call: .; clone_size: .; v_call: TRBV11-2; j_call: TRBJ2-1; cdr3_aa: CASSLGTAINEQFF; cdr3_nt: TGTGCCAGCAGCTTAGGGACCGCGATCAACGAGCAGTTCTTC
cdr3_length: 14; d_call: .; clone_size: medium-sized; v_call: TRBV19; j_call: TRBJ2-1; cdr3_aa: CASSIGNRNNEQFF; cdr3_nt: TGTGCCAGTAGTATAGGGAATAGGAACAATGAGCAGTTCTTC
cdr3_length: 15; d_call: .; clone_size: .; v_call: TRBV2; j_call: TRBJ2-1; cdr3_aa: CASSQREGSYNEQFF; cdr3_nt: TGTGCCAGCAGTCAACGTGAGGGCTCCTACAATGAGCAGTTCTTC
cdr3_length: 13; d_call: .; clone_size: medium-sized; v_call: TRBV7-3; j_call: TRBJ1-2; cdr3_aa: CASSSGQGYGYTF; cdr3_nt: TGTGCCAGCAGCTCCGGGCAGGGGTATGGCTACACCTTC
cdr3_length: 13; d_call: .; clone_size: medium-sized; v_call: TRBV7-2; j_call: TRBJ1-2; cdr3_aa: CASSPSEGVGYTF; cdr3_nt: TGTGCCAGCAGCCCCTCCGAGGGGGTCGGCTACACCTTC
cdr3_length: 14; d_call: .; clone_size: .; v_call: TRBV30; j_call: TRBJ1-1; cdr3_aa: CAWRGQGRNTEAFF; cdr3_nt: TGTGCCTGGCGTGGCCAGGGACGGAACACTGAAGCTTTCTTT
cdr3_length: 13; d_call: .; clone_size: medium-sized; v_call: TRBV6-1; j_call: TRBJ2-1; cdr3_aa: CASSEAGHNEQFF; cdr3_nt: TGTGCCAGCAGTGAAGCGGGGCACAATGAGCAGTTCTTC
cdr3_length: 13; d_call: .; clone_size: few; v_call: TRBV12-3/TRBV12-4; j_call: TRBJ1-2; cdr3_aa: CASSTGHLDGYTF; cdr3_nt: TGTGCCAGCAGTACGGGACATTTGGATGGCTACACCTTC
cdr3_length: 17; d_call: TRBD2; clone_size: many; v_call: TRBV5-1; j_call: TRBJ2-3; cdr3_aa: CASSKGTSGLFTDTQYF; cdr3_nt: TGCGCCAGCAGCAAAGGGACTAGCGGCCTATTCACAGATACGCAGTATTTT
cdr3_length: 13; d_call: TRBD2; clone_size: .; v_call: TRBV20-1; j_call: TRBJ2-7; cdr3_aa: CSASGLDHYEQYF; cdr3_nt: TGCAGTGCCTCGGGACTAGACCACTACGAGCAGTACTTC
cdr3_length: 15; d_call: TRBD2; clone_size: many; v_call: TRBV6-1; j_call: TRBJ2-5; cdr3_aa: CASSETSGGAETQYF; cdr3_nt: TGTGCCAGCAGTGAAACTAGCGGGGGGGCAGAGACCCAGTACTTC
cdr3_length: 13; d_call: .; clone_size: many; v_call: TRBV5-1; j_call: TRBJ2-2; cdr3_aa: CASSSLRPGELFF; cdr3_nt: TGCGCCAGCAGCTCGCTTAGGCCCGGGGAGCTGTTTTTT